One sample yielded the 20 T cell receptor beta chains listed below, sequenced in a study of blood T cell repertoires in COVID-19 (TCRdb year 2020). Libraries were built with the immunoSEQ multiplex PCR assay. Here the immuneACCESS table is served through TCRdb, limited to in-frame sequences with V and J called. Missing clones are a known gap in these copies; in checked studies unresolved V genes cover under half, and the rest lacks a known reason. This sample gives roughly 59,000 clones in total; 78% of them show up just once. The ten most abundant clones make up roughly 12% of the sample. The specimen sequenced was peripheral blood. These receptors were obtained from a man older than 75 with acute or convalescent COVID-19.

V usage is TRBV18 and J usage is TRBJ2-3, with 7 bases aligning to TRBD2. CDR1 KGHSH and CDR2 LQKENI come from the germline V gene. With V trimmed by 9 bases and J by 1 base, 7 bases remained unmatched. CDR3 length equals 14 residues. Here the CDR3 reads CASSFAGGTDTQYF. In nucleotides, the CDR3 is TGTGCCAGTTCCTTTGCGGGAGGCACAGATACGCAGTATTTT.

V usage is TRBV7-9 and J usage is TRBJ2-1, with 10 bases lining up with TRBD2. The CDR3 covers 18 residues. From germline, CDR1 is SEHNR and CDR2 FQNEAQ (reference sequence). Unmatched junction bases numbered 17, after V lost 5 bases and J lost 7 bases. The chain's CDR3 is CASSPRGTLAGATNEQFF. The CDR3 coding sequence is TGTGCCAGCAGCCCGCGGGGGACCCTAGCGGGAGCTACGAATGAGCAGTTCTTC.

This rearrangement joins TRBV6-1 to TRBJ1-5; D not certain. Germline assignment: CDR1 MNHNS and CDR2 SASEGT. Trimming pared 0 bases from V and 15 bases from J, leaving 15 bases between. This CDR3 spans 13 amino acids. The CDR3 here is CASSEALRSSGHF. The CDR3 bases are TGTGCCAGCAGTGAAGCGCTTCGGTCTTCTGGGCATTTT.

This chain uses TRBV7-8 with TRBJ2-3; unclear D gene. Germline V lookup: CDR1 SGHVS, CDR2 FQNEAQ. The CDR3 is 16 amino acids. V gave up 5 bases and J gave up 0 bases, with 15 bases separating them. The CDR3 spells CASSVESYTSTDTQYF. The DNA of the CDR3 is TGTGCCAGCAGCGTTGAAAGTTATACTAGCACAGATACGCAGTATTTT.

The chain recombines TRBV18 with TRBJ1-5; perhaps TRBD1 as D (5 bases). This CDR3 spans 16 amino acids. V lost 6 bases to trimming and J lost 0 bases, with 15 bases between them. Germline V gene sequence: CDR1 KGHSH, CDR2 LQKENI. CDR3 residues: CASSRDLSYSNQPQHF. CDR3 sequence (DNA): TGTGCCAGCTCGCGGGACCTATCGTATAGCAATCAGCCCCAGCATTTT.

The genes are TRBV11-3 and TRBJ2-1; TRBD2 matches 10 bases. CDR3 length: 20 residues. After removal of 4 bases from V and 0 bases from J, the junction contained 15 bases not matched to a gene. Germline V CDR1 and CDR2: SGHNT, YENEEA. This CDR3 reads CASSSGLLAGPKGSYNEQFF. The CDR3 coding sequence is TGTGCCAGCAGCTCGGGGCTACTAGCGGGGCCCAAGGGCTCCTACAATGAGCAGTTCTTC.

The chain joins TRBV2 to TRBJ2-1; 9 bases are shared with TRBD2. V gave up 3 bases and J gave up 1 base; unmatched junction bases: 1. CDR3 length: 15 residues. Germline CDR1 SNHLY, CDR2 FYNNEI. In nucleotides, the CDR3 is TGTGCCAGCAGTGATAGCGGGGGTTCCTACAATGAGCAGTTCTTC. The encoded protein is CASSDSGGSYNEQFF. Filled out from reference TRBV2 and TRBJ2-1, the complete variable domain reads EPEVTQTPSHQVTQMGQEVILRCVPISNHLYFYWYRQILGQKVEFLVSFYNNEISEKSEIFDDQFSVERPDGSNFTLKIRSTKLEDSAMYFCASSDSGGSYNEQFFGPGTRLTVL.

The chain is built from TRBV11-3 and TRBJ2-7; D is possibly TRBD1 (6 bases). Per the germline V gene, CDR1 is SGHNT and CDR2 is YENEEA. V lost 4 bases and J lost 4, with 14 bases in between. The CDR3 runs 14 residues. Here the CDR3 reads CASSSRDIGYEQYF. DNA for the CDR3: TGTGCCAGCAGCTCAAGGGACATCGGGTACGAGCAGTACTTC.

This clone has only a few counts. V gene TRBV2 combines with J gene TRBJ1-5; D uncertain. The V end lost 6 bases, the J end lost 1 base, and 10 bases lay between the germline ends. This CDR3 has 14 amino acids. Germline lookup yields CDR1 SNHLY and CDR2 FYNNEI. In nucleotides, the CDR3 is TGTGCCAGCAGGGCCCCGCTCAGCAATCAGCCCCAGCATTTT. Protein sequence: CASRAPLSNQPQHF.

The chain is built from TRBV5-1 and TRBJ2-3; 8 bases are shared with TRBD1. The CDR3 loop spans 14 amino acids. J was trimmed by 5 bases and V by 4 bases; bases with no gene match: 6. Germline CDR1 and CDR2: SGHRS and YFSETQ. The CDR3 spells CASSDSTGEDTQYF. CDR3 sequence (DNA): TGCGCCAGCAGCGACTCGACAGGGGAAGATACGCAGTATTTT.

CDR3 DNA sequence: TGTGCCAGCAGCTTATTTACAGGGGCTGAAGTGAAGTCACCCCTCCACTTT. Translated, it gives CASSLFTGAEVKSPLHF. This chain joins TRBV5-5 and TRBJ1-6; 7 positions match TRBD1. CDR3 size: 17 residues. V trimming: 2 bases; J trimming: 10 bases; junction bases outside the gene matches: 15. CDR1 and CDR2 from the germline V gene are SGHKS and YYEKEE (reference sequence).

As concerns this clone: The sample has other DNA sequences that encode this CDR3 too. The chain is built from TRBV12-3 or TRBV12-4 and TRBJ1-3; no clear D gene. V lost 8 bases and J lost 7, with 12 bases in between. This CDR3 has 12 amino acids. CDR3 DNA: TGTGCCAGCTCCCCCTCGAGGAACACCATATATTTT. Translating it yields CASSPSRNTIYF.

J is TRBJ2-3 and V is TRBV29-1; TRBD2 agrees at 7 bases. Unmatched junction bases numbered 8, after V lost 5 bases and J lost 9 bases. From germline, CDR1 is SQVTM and CDR2 ANQGSEA. The CDR3 extends over 12 amino acids. CDR3 loop: CSVPPGRGTQYF. CDR3 bases: TGCAGCGTTCCGCCGGGGAGGGGAACGCAGTATTTT.

The V call is TRBV6-6, the J call TRBJ1-5; 9 nucleotides align to TRBD1. This CDR3 has 16 amino acids. Germline loops: CDR1 MNHNY, CDR2 SVGAGI (reference sequence). V was clipped by 5 bases and J by 3 bases; unmatched bases: 8. The CDR3 spells CASSQGTGSVNQPQHF. The DNA for the CDR3 is TGTGCCAGCAGTCAAGGGACAGGGAGCGTCAATCAGCCCCAGCATTTT.

V usage is TRBV30 and J usage is TRBJ2-7; TRBD1 matches at 8 bases. The V and J ends lost 0 bases and 4 bases, in that order; junction bases with no gene match: 8. Germline CDR1 is GTSNPN and CDR2 is SVGIG (reference sequence). This CDR3 comprises 15 residues. As DNA, the CDR3 is TGTGCCTGGAGTGTACCCCGGACAGGGCCGTACGAGCAGTACTTC. The encoded protein is CAWSVPRTGPYEQYF.

J is TRBJ1-1 and V is TRBV5-4, with 9 bases lining up with TRBD1. This CDR3 has 16 residues. V dropped 4 bases and J dropped 4; count of bases not matched to a gene: 11. CDR1 SGHNT and CDR2 YYREEE come from the germline V gene (reference sequence). The DNA of the CDR3 is TGTGCCAGCAGCCCTAACAGGGGGCTCGGCGGCACTGAAGCTTTCTTT. Translated: CASSPNRGLGGTEAFF. Supplemented by reference TRBV5-4 and TRBJ1-1, the full variable domain reads ETGVTQSPTHLIKTRGQQVTLRCSSQSGHNTVSWYQQALGQGPQFIFQYYREEENGRGNFPPRFSGLQFPNYSSELNVNALELDDSALYLCASSPNRGLGGTEAFFGQGTRLTVV.

V and J are TRBV15 and TRBJ1-5; D is perhaps TRBD1 (5 bases). The germline V gene encodes CDR1 LNHNV and CDR2 YYDKDF (reference sequence). This CDR3 spans 17 amino acids. The germline V and J ends were trimmed by 0 bases and 6 bases, with 18 bases remaining between them. DNA for the CDR3: TGTGCCACCAGCAGAGATTTGGTTGGGGGGGTTGGTCAGCCCCAGCATTTT. Residues: CATSRDLVGGVGQPQHF.

The chain links TRBV4-1 to TRBJ1-6, with D possibly TRBD1 on 5 matching bases. The germline V gene encodes CDR1 MGHRA and CDR2 YSYEKL. Trimming took 3 bases from V and 5 from J, leaving 20 bases between them. The CDR3 is made up of 18 amino acids. CDR3 in amino acids: CASSQGTLGPAHNSPLHF. As DNA, the CDR3 is TGCGCCAGCAGCCAGGGGACTCTGGGGCCCGCCCATAATTCACCCCTCCACTTT.

CDR3 loop: CASSYQNTEAFF. The CDR3 region has the DNA TGTGCCAGCAGTTATCAGAACACTGAAGCTTTCTTT. The J gene is TRBJ1-1, the V gene TRBV12-3 or TRBV12-4; D is ambiguous. The CDR3 totals 12 residues. V was cut by 4 bases and J by 1 base, with 4 bases left in between.

The V call is TRBV30, the J call TRBJ2-7; D unclear. Germline-derived CDR1 and CDR2 are GTSNPN and SVGIG (reference sequence). This CDR3 comprises 12 residues. The germline V and J ends were trimmed by 2 bases and 6 bases, with 11 bases remaining between them. CDR3 protein: CAWSYLMREQYF. In DNA form, the CDR3 reads TGTGCCTGGAGTTATCTTATGCGCGAGCAGTACTTC. The full variable domain, completed using reference TRBV30 and TRBJ2-7, is SQTIHQWPATLVQPVGSPLSLECTVEGTSNPNLYWYRQAAGRGLQLLFYSVGIGQISSEVPQNLSASRPQDRQFILSSKKLLLSDSGFYLCAWSYLMREQYFGPGTRLTVT.